The 13 T cell receptor beta chains reported below all come from one sample, sequenced in a study of cytomegalovirus exposure and HLA in healthy donors. PCR involved 60 Vbeta and 13 Jbeta primers. The data were produced by immunoSEQ multiplex PCR, yet TCRdb's version contains in-frame clones alone and is incomplete. The sample records more than 120,000 clones, about 80% being singletons. The sample comprised PBMCs. The receptor source for this set is a woman aged 40-49 years in good health and CMV-seropositive.

This chain connects TRBV11-2 to TRBJ1-4; unclear D gene. Trimming took 1 base from V and 8 from J, leaving 14 bases between them. Germline CDR1 and CDR2: SGHAT and FQNNGV. CDR3 size: 15 residues. The DNA for the CDR3 is TGTGCCAGCAGCTTAGCAGACCGGATGGGCGAAAAACTGTTTTTT. Translated, it gives CASSLADRMGEKLFF. The full variable domain, rest sourced from reference TRBV11-2 and TRBJ1-4, is EAGVAQSPRYKIIEKRQSVAFWCNPISGHATLYWYQQILGQGPKLLIQFQNNGVVDDSQLPKDRFSAERLKGVDSTLKIQPAKLEDSAVYLCASSLADRMGEKLFFGSGTQLSVL.

The chain employs TRBV28 and TRBJ1-5, with 9 positions matching TRBD1. Germline V CDR1 and CDR2: MDHEN, SYDVKM. The CDR3 consists of 14 residues. Trimming cost V 4 bases and J 6 bases; bases outside gene matches: 4. The CDR3 protein is CASSSRQGVQPQHF. CDR3 bases: TGTGCCAGCAGTTCAAGACAGGGGGTTCAGCCCCAGCATTTT.

The V call is TRBV9, the J call TRBJ1-4; 9 positions match TRBD1. This CDR3 is 14 amino acids long. Germline V gene data show CDR1 as SGDLS and CDR2 as YYNGEE. With V trimmed by 3 bases and J by 7 bases, 4 bases remained unmatched. CDR3 in amino acids: CASSAGDRAEKLFF. DNA of the CDR3: TGTGCCAGCAGCGCTGGGGACAGGGCTGAAAAACTGTTTTTT.

The chain links TRBV19 to TRBJ2-7; possible D gene TRBD1, 6 bases. This CDR3 comprises 13 residues. Deletions cut 5 bases from V and 2 bases from J, with 10 bases between. Germline CDR1 reads LNHDA; CDR2 reads SQIVND (reference sequence). The chain's CDR3 is CASSLRTAYEQYF. The CDR3 DNA follows: TGTGCCAGTAGTCTACGGACAGCCTACGAGCAGTACTTC.

The chain employs TRBV5-4 and TRBJ2-3; 11 positions match TRBD2. Germline V gene data show CDR1 as SGHNT and CDR2 as YYREEE (reference sequence). J was trimmed by 2 bases and V by 4 bases; bases with no gene match: 3. This CDR3 contains 15 residues. The CDR3 region is CASSRTSGSTDTQYF. DNA for the CDR3: TGTGCCAGCAGCCGGACTAGCGGGTCCACAGATACGCAGTATTTT.

The chain is built from TRBV6-5 and TRBJ2-3, with D possibly being TRBD2 (7 bases). The CDR3 is 13 amino acids. Germline V gene data show CDR1 as MNHEY and CDR2 as SVGAGI. V was shortened by 7 bases and J by 5 bases, with 13 bases between the two germline ends. This CDR3 is CASTSGGGDTQYF. DNA of the CDR3: TGTGCCAGCACTAGCGGAGGGGGAGATACGCAGTATTTT.

This clone came up once. V and J are TRBV5-1 and TRBJ2-5; 7 bases match TRBD2. TRBJ2-7 matches the DNA end more closely, so the J call is doubtful. CDR3 length: 14 amino acids. The germline V gene has CDR1 SGHRS and CDR2 YFSETQ. The CDR3 region has the DNA TGCGCCAGCAGGTATGCTAGCGGCGCCTACGAGCAGTACTTC. Translation gives CASRYASGAYEQYF.

The sample holds a few counts of this clone. The V call is TRBV5-6, the J call TRBJ2-5; TRBD1 matches 8 bases. This CDR3 is 13 amino acids long. Germline V CDR1 and CDR2: SGHDT, YYEEEE. V lost 3 bases, J lost 5 bases, and 3 bases stayed unmatched. In DNA, the CDR3 is TGTGCCAGCAGCTCACGGGACAGGGAGACCCAGTACTTC. Its protein is CASSSRDRETQYF.

This clone occurred a few times. The chain links TRBV28 to TRBJ2-7; 10 bases are a match to TRBD1. Looked up from germline, CDR1 is MDHEN and CDR2 is SYDVKM. V gave up 7 bases and J gave up 2 bases; unmatched junction bases: 5. The CDR3 is made up of 14 amino acids. The CDR3 nucleotides are TGTGCCAGCACCCAGACAGGGGGCGCCTACGAGCAGTACTTC. It codes for CASTQTGGAYEQYF.

In its sample, this clone was seen once. Other nucleotide sequences in the sample specify the same CDR3. The rearrangement uses TRBV5-1 and TRBJ1-5; 9 nucleotides agree with TRBD1. V lost 2 bases, J lost 4 bases, and 4 bases stayed unmatched. Germline CDR1 SGHRS, CDR2 YFSETQ. CDR3 length equals 15 residues. The CDR3 DNA follows: TGCGCCAGCAGCTTACAGGGGGCAGTTAATCAGCCCCAGCATTTT. Translated: CASSLQGAVNQPQHF.

The chain couples TRBV27 to TRBJ2-1; 12 bases match TRBD1. V lost 5 bases to trimming and J lost 8 bases; unmatched junction nucleotides: 13. CDR1 is MNHEY and CDR2 is SMNVEV in the germline V gene (reference sequence). The CDR3 is 17 amino acids. DNA for the CDR3: TGTGCCAGCAGTCAGCAAAACTGGGACAGGGGGCGGGATGAGCAGTTCTTC. The encoded protein is CASSQQNWDRGRDEQFF.

The rearrangement uses TRBV10-1 and TRBJ2-5, with D uncertain. This CDR3 is 13 amino acids long. Per the germline V gene, CDR1 is WNHNN and CDR2 is SYGVQD (reference sequence). The V end lost 8 bases, the J end lost 1 base, and 11 bases lay between the germline ends. This CDR3 is CASSAQTQETQYF. DNA for the CDR3: TGCGCCAGCTCAGCACAGACCCAAGAGACCCAGTACTTC.

V is TRBV7-2 and J is TRBJ2-5, with a tentative D call TRBD2 (6 bases). V was clipped by 5 bases and J by 1 base, with 11 bases between them. The CDR3 has 14 residues. Germline V gene lookup returns CDR1 SGHTA and CDR2 FQGNSA. The chain's CDR3 is CASSPSSAQETQYF. The CDR3 nucleotides are TGTGCCAGCAGCCCCTCTAGCGCCCAAGAGACCCAGTACTTC. Full variable domain (missing parts from reference TRBV7-2 and TRBJ2-5): GAGVSQSPSNKVTEKGKDVELRCDPISGHTALYWYRQSLGQGLEFLIYFQGNSAPDKSGLPSDRFSAERTGGSVSTLTIQRTQQEDSAVYLCASSPSSAQETQYFGPGTRLLVL.